Listed here is a single T cell receptor beta chain. The germline V and J ends were trimmed by 1 base and 4 bases, with 13 bases remaining between them. The CDR3 extends over 15 amino acids. In germline, CDR1 is SGHTA, CDR2 FQGNSA. In Seattle, patients joined the study during active infection and were tracked longitudinally. The protocol was immunoSEQ multiplex PCR, while the TCRdb copy is restricted to in-frame clones and leaves out a portion. The sample consists of 540,000 or so clones, around nine tenths of them appearing once. This sample was taken from a study of blood T cell repertoires in COVID-19. Study details: Sites in the United States, Italy and Spain provided acute and convalescent COVID-19 samples. T cells, B-cell-depleted T cells, or PBMCs provided the cDNA or gDNA that served as material.

Source material: peripheral blood. The chain is built from TRBV7-2 and TRBJ1-2; unclear D gene. This receptor was identified in a woman aged 45-59 years with COVID-19, enrolled during active disease. CDR3 DNA: TGTGCCAGCAGCTTAGAGTGGCGGCCGAGCTATGGCTACACCTTC. It specifies CASSLEWRPSYGYTF.